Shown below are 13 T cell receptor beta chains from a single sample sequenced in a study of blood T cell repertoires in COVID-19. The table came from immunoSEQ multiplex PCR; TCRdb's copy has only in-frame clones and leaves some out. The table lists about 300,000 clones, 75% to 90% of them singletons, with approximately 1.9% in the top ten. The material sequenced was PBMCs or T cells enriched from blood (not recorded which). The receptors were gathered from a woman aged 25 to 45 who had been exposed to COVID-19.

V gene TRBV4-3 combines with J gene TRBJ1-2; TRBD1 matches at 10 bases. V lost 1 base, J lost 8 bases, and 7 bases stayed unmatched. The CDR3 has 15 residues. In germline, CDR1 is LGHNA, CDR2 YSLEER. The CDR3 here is CASSQGGQGLTGYTF. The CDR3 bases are TGCGCCAGCAGCCAAGGGGGACAGGGGCTGACCGGCTACACCTTC.

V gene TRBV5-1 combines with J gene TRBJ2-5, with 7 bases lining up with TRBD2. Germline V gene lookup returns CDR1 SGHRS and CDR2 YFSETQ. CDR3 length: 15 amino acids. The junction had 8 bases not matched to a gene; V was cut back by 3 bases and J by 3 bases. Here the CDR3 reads CASSYQAGTKETQYF. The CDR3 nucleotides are TGCGCCAGCAGCTATCAAGCGGGGACTAAAGAGACCCAGTACTTC. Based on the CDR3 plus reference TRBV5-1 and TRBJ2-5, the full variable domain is KAGVTQTPRYLIKTRGQQVTLSCSPISGHRSVSWYQQTPGQGLQFLFEYFSETQRNKGNFPGRFSGRQFSNSRSEMNVSTLELGDSALYLCASSYQAGTKETQYFGPGTRLLVL.

This chain's CDR3 is CAWSVQLTGNSGNTIYF. CDR3 nucleotide sequence: TGTGCCTGGAGTGTACAACTGACAGGCAACTCTGGAAACACCATATATTTT. The J gene is TRBJ1-3, the V gene TRBV30, with a weak D call TRBD1 (6 bases). V lost 0 bases and J lost 0, with 15 bases in between. Germline V gene sequence: CDR1 GTSNPN, CDR2 SVGIG (reference sequence). The CDR3 loop spans 17 amino acids.

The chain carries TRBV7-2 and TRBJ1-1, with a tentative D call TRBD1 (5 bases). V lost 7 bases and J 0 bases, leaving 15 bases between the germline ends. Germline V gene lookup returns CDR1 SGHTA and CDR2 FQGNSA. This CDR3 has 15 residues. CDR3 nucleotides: TGTGCCAGCACCCCAGGGTCAAGAATGAACACTGAAGCTTTCTTT. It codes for CASTPGSRMNTEAFF.

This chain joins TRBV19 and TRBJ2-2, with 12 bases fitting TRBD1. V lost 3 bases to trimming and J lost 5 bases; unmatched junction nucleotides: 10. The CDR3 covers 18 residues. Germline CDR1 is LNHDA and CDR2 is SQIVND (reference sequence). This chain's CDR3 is CASSILGTGGVGTGELFF. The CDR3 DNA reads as TGTGCCAGTAGTATCCTGGGGACAGGGGGCGTTGGGACCGGGGAGCTGTTTTTT.

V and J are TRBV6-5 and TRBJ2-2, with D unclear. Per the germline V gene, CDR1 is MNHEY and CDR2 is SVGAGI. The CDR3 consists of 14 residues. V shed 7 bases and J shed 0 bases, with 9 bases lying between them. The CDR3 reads CASKYQTNTGELFF. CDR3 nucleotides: TGTGCCAGCAAATACCAGACGAACACCGGGGAGCTGTTTTTT.

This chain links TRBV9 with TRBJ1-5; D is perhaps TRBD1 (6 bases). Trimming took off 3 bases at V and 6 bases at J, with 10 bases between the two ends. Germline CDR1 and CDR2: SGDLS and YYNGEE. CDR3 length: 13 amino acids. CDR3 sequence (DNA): TGTGCCAGCAGCGCAACAGGGACTCAGCCCCAGCATTTT. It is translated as CASSATGTQPQHF.

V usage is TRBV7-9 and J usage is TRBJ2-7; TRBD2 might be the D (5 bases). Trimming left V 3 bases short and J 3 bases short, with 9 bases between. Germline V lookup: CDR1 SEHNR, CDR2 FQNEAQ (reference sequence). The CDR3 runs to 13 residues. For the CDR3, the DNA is TGTGCCAGCAGCTTTTCGGAGGACTACGAGCAGTACTTC. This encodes CASSFSEDYEQYF.

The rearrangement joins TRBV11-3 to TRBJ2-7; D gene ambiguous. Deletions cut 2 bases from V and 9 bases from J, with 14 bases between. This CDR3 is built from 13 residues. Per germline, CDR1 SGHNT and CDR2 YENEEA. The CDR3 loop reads CASSLKPSWAQYF. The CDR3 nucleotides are TGTGCCAGCAGCTTAAAGCCCTCATGGGCGCAGTACTTC.

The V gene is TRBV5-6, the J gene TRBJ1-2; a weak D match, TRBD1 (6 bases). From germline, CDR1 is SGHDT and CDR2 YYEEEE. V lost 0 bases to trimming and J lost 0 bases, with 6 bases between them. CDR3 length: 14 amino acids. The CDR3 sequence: CASSLGQANYGYTF. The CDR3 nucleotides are TGTGCCAGCAGCTTGGGACAGGCTAACTATGGCTACACCTTC.

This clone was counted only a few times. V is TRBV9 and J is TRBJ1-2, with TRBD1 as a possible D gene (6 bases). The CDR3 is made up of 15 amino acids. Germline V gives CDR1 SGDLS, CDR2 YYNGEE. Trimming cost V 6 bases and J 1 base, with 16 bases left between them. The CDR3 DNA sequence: TGTGCCAGCAACCCGGGGCTAGGGGGTAACTATGGCTACACCTTC. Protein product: CASNPGLGGNYGYTF. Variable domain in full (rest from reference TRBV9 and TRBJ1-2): DSGVTQTPKHLITATGQRVTLRCSPRSGDLSVYWYQQSLDQGLQFLIQYYNGEERAKGNILERFSAQQFPDLHSELNLSSLELGDSALYFCASNPGLGGNYGYTFGSGTRLTVV.

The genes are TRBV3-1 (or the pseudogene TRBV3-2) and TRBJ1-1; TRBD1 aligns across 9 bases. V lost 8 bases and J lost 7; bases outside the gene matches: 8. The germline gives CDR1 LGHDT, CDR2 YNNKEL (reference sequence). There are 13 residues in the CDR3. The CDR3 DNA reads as TGTGCCAGCGGGGGGACAGGGCACCTTGAAGCTTTCTTT. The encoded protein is CASGGTGHLEAFF.

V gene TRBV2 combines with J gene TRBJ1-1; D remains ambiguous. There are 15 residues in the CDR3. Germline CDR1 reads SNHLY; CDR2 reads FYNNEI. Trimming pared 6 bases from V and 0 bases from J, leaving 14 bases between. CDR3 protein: CASRREERMNTEAFF. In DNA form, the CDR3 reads TGTGCCAGCAGGAGGGAGGAAAGGATGAACACTGAAGCTTTCTTT.